Presented here are 12 T cell receptor beta chains from one specimen sequenced in a study of CD8+ T cells in alopecia areata. The sample's treatment: oral pan-JAK inhibitor, 5-10 mg twice daily. Following RNA extraction, reverse transcription yielded cDNA that acted as the sequencing template. TCRdb keeps only in-frame clones here, not all; method: immunoSEQ multiplex PCR. The sample consists of 150,000 to 200,000 clones, roughly 65% of them appearing once. Material: CD4+ T cells sorted from blood, obtained at week 4, from a patient treated with tofacitinib. These receptor sequences come from a human donor with alopecia areata.

The V gene is TRBV7-2, the J gene TRBJ1-2; TRBD1 aligns across 7 bases. CDR1 SGHTA and CDR2 FQGNSA come from the germline V gene. Germline trimming cut 3 bases from V and 10 bases from J; bases unmatched to any gene: 8. CDR3 size: 13 residues. CDR3: CASSFTGDHDYTF. In DNA form, the CDR3 reads TGTGCCAGCAGCTTCACAGGGGACCATGACTACACCTTC.

V gene TRBV9 combines with J gene TRBJ2-7, with 14 bases aligning to TRBD2. The V gene end was trimmed by 2 bases and the J gene end by 2 bases; junction bases not matched to a gene: 3. The CDR3 contains 16 residues. The germline V gene has CDR1 SGDLS and CDR2 YYNGEE. CDR3 protein: CASSVGTSGGPYEQYF. Here the CDR3 DNA reads TGTGCCAGCAGCGTTGGGACTAGCGGGGGACCCTACGAGCAGTACTTC.

The CDR3, as DNA: TGCAGCGTTGTAGAGGGTGCCACCGGGGAGCTGTTTTTT. Protein product: CSVVEGATGELFF. The rearrangement uses TRBV29-1 and TRBJ2-2, with D perhaps TRBD2 (5 bases). This CDR3 has 13 amino acids. Trimming shortened V by 4 bases and J by 4 bases, and 10 bases separated the two germline ends. Germline V gene sequence: CDR1 SQVTM, CDR2 ANQGSEA.

The sample holds a few counts of this clone. The chain couples TRBV29-1 to TRBJ1-2; no clear D. Per germline, CDR1 SQVTM and CDR2 ANQGSEA. The length of the CDR3 is 10 residues. CDR3 in amino acids: CSTKDYGYTF. CDR3 nucleotide sequence: TGCAGTACAAAGGACTATGGCTACACCTTC. Full variable domain (outside the CDR3, taken from reference TRBV29-1 and TRBJ1-2): SAVISQKPSRDICQRGTSLTIQCQVDSQVTMMFWYRQQPGQSLTLIATANQGSEATYESGFVIDKFPISRPNLTFSTLTVSNMSPEDSSIYLCSTKDYGYTFGSGTRLTVV.

To note about this clone: Its ends do not fully match the called genes, so a read error is possible. The V and J genes are TRBV7-9 and TRBJ1-3; no definite D call. There are 10 residues in the CDR3. Germline V gene sequence: CDR1 SEHNR, CDR2 FQNEAQ (reference sequence). CDR3 nucleotides: TGTGCCAGCAGCTCTGAGCATGCGGATTTT. It codes for CASSSEHADF.

The chain is built from TRBV5-1 and TRBJ2-6; D remains ambiguous. This CDR3 contains 16 residues. V lost 0 bases, J lost 7 bases, and 14 bases lay in between. CDR1 and CDR2 from the germline V gene are SGHRS and YFSETQ. In DNA form, the CDR3 reads TGCGCCAGCAGCTTGGAGGCGCTCACCGGAGCCAACGTCCTGACTTTC. It encodes CASSLEALTGANVLTF.

The chain employs TRBV6-5 and TRBJ1-1, with D tentatively TRBD1 (5 bases). V lost 0 bases and J 4 bases, leaving 12 bases between the germline ends. Germline CDR1 and CDR2: MNHEY and SVGAGI. This CDR3 is built from 15 residues. The CDR3 DNA follows: TGTGCCAGCAGTTACTCGAATCCGGGGACCACTGAAGCTTTCTTT. As protein: CASSYSNPGTTEAFF.

This clone was picked up a small number of times. Other DNA sequences of this sample code for an identical CDR3. J is TRBJ1-1 and V is TRBV29-1; no definite D call. V shed 6 bases and J shed 1 base, with 6 bases lying between them. Germline loops: CDR1 SQVTM, CDR2 ANQGSEA. The CDR3 is 11 amino acids. CDR3: CSVTPNTEAFF. The CDR3 bases are TGCAGCGTCACACCGAACACTGAAGCTTTCTTT.

The chain has TRBV29-1 and TRBJ1-5; no reliable D call. The CDR3 runs to 12 residues. V was shortened by 6 bases and J by 5 bases, with 11 bases between the two germline ends. Per the germline V gene, CDR1 is SQVTM and CDR2 is ANQGSEA. CDR3 region: CSVYDGYQPQHF. In DNA form, the CDR3 reads TGCAGCGTATATGACGGGTATCAGCCCCAGCATTTT.

This clone showed up just a few times. Here the CDR3 reads CASSLAGTGEQYF. As DNA, the CDR3 is TGTGCCAGCAGCTTAGCGGGGACGGGCGAGCAGTACTTC. The chain couples TRBV7-9 to TRBJ2-7; D assignment may be TRBD1 or TRBD2 (5 bases each). The germline V and J ends were trimmed by 0 bases and 6 bases, with 9 bases remaining between them. This CDR3 contains 13 residues. Germline values: CDR1 SEHNR, CDR2 FQNEAQ (reference sequence).

Worth noting for this clone: Other DNA sequences in the sample encode the same CDR3. The rearrangement uses TRBV20-1 and TRBJ2-5; no clear D. The CDR3 has 11 amino acids. CDR1 is DFQATT, CDR2 SNEGSKA, per germline (reference sequence). Between the trimmed V and J ends, which lost 3 bases and 3 bases, there was a span of 5 bases. As DNA, the CDR3 is TGCAGTGCTAGTGGGGAAGAGACCCAGTACTTC. Protein product: CSASGEETQYF.

This chain connects TRBV30 to TRBJ2-2; D gene unclear. Germline V gene lookup returns CDR1 GTSNPN and CDR2 SVGIG (reference sequence). This CDR3 is built from 13 residues. V shed 0 bases and J shed 6 bases, with 8 bases lying between them. The CDR3 DNA reads as TGTGCCTGGAGTGTACTCGAGGCCGGGGAGCTGTTTTTT. It encodes CAWSVLEAGELFF.